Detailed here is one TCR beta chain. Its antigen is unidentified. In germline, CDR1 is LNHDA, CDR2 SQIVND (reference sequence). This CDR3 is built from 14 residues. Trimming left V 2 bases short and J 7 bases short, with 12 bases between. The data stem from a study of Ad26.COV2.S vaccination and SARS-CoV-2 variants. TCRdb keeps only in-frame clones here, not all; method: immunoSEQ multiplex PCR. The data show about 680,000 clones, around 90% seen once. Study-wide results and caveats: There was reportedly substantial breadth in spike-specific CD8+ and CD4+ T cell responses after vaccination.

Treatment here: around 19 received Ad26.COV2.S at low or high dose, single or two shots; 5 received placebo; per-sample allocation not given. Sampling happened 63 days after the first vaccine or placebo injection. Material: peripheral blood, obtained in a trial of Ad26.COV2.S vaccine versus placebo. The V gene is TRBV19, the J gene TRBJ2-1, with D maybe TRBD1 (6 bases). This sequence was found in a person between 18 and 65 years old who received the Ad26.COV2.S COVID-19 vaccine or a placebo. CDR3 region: CASSIRQVRNEQFF. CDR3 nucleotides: TGTGCCAGTAGTATACGACAGGTTCGGAATGAGCAGTTCTTC.